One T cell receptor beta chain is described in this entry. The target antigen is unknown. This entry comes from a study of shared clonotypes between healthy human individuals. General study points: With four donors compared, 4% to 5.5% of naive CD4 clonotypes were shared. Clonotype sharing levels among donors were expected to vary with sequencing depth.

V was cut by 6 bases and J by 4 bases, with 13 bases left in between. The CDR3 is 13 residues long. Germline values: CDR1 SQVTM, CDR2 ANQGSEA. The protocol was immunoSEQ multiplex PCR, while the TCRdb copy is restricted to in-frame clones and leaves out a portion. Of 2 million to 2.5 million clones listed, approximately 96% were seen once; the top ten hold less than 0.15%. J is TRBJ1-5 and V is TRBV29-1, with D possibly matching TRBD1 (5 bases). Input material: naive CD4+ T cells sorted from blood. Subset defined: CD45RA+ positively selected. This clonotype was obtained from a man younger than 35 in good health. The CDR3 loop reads CSVGDVPNQPQHF. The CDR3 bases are TGCAGCGTGGGGGACGTCCCAAATCAGCCCCAGCATTTT.